The rows below give T cell receptor beta chains drawn from one sample of a study of PD-1 blockade in mismatch repair-deficient tumors. The assay was immunoSEQ multiplex PCR, and TCRdb's table has in-frame clones only and misses some. The repertoire holds more than 15,000 clones, with about 86% as singletons. Sequencing used PBMCs, obtained 4 weeks after starting pembrolizumab. These receptor sequences come from an adult with mismatch repair-deficient cancer. Each CDR3 is given with its conserved first and last residue. The order of the fields is D gene, J gene, V gene, clone size, CDR3 protein, CDR3 DNA. A D gene is named only where the DNA matches it firmly. Some rows have no size entry. The others give once, few or many, or a class for an expanded clone.

TRBD2,TRBJ2-1,TRBV7-3,-,CASSFLGGTSGRNEQFF,TGTGCCAGCAGCTTCTTGGGTGGGACTAGCGGGAGGAATGAGCAGTTCTTC
-,TRBJ1-4,TRBV21-1,-,CASSKGGVTTTNEKLFF,TGTGCCAGCAGCAAAGGGGGGGTGACGACCACTAATGAAAAACTGTTTTTT
TRBD2,TRBJ2-1,TRBV5-1,-,CASSLSLLAGGPQGNEQFF,TGCGCCAGCAGCTTGAGTCTGCTAGCGGGAGGGCCTCAAGGCAATGAGCAGTTCTTC
-,TRBJ2-1,TRBV4-2,-,CASSQAGADNEQFF,TGTGCCAGCAGCCAAGCGGGAGCTGACAATGAGCAGTTCTTC
TRBD2,TRBJ2-5,TRBV11-3,-,CASSLGWRLAGGEETQYF,TGTGCCAGCAGCTTAGGTTGGCGGCTAGCGGGAGGCGAAGAGACCCAGTACTTC
TRBD2,TRBJ2-1,TRBV18,-,CASSPRLASYNEQFF,TGTGCCAGCTCACCTCGACTAGCTTCCTACAATGAGCAGTTCTTC
TRBD1,TRBJ2-3,TRBV29-1,-,CSVDGQGAVSGTDTQYF,TGCAGCGTCGATGGACAGGGGGCAGTTAGCGGCACAGATACGCAGTATTTT
-,TRBJ1-1,TRBV15,-,CATSRDQFNFLQGQNTEAFF,TGTGCCACCAGCAGAGATCAGTTTAATTTTTTGCAGGGACAGAACACTGAAGCTTTCTTT
-,TRBJ2-2,TRBV4-1,few,CASSQERGALVRELFF,TGCGCCAGCAGCCAAGAGCGCGGAGCTTTAGTCCGGGAGCTGTTTTTT
TRBD2,TRBJ2-7,TRBV27,-,CASSSIRGREYEQYF,TGTGCCAGCAGTTCCATCCGAGGGAGGGAGTACGAGCAGTACTTC
-,TRBJ2-2,TRBV5-1,-,CASSLGLAAGTGELFF,TGCGCCAGCAGCTTAGGTTTGGCAGCGGGCACCGGGGAGCTGTTTTTT
TRBD2,TRBJ2-1,TRBV9,-,CASSARLAGRYNEQFF,TGTGCCAGCAGCGCAAGACTAGCGGGACGTTACAATGAGCAGTTCTTC
TRBD1,TRBJ1-1,TRBV10-1,-,CASSERQGPAFF,TGCGCCAGCAGCGAAAGACAGGGGCCCGCTTTCTTT
TRBD2,TRBJ2-1,TRBV23-1,-,CASSQVPVVRELCNEQFF,TGCGCCAGCAGTCAGGTGCCTGTGGTGCGGGAGTTGTGCAATGAGCAGTTCTTC
-,TRBJ2-2,TRBV7-3,-,CASSPMGGTGELFF,TGTGCCAGCAGTCCCATGGGAGGAACCGGGGAGCTGTTTTTT
-,TRBJ2-3,TRBV13,once,CASSSQGGLGTDTQYF,TGTGCCAGCAGCAGCCAGGGGGGTTTGGGCACAGATACGCAGTATTTT
-,TRBJ2-7,TRBV4-1,few,CASSPSSGGSSSYEQYF,TGCGCCAGCAGCCCCTCCTCGGGGGGCTCGAGCTCCTACGAGCAGTACTTC
TRBD1,TRBJ2-7,TRBV28,few,CASSRPGQSYEQYF,TGTGCCAGCAGTCGCCCGGGACAGAGCTACGAGCAGTACTTC
TRBD2,TRBJ2-1,TRBV5-1,-,CASSLEVRLAGIEQFF,TGCGCCAGCAGCTTAGAGGTGAGACTAGCGGGAATTGAGCAGTTCTTC
-,TRBJ2-4,TRBV5-1,once,CASSLRGKENIQYF,TGCGCCAGCAGCTTGAGGGGGAAGGAAAACATTCAGTACTTC
TRBD2,TRBJ2-3,TRBV15,-,CATSPTFGGRRTDTQYF,TGTGCCACCAGCCCCACGTTCGGCGGGAGGCGCACAGATACGCAGTATTTT
TRBD1,TRBJ2-7,TRBV7-2,-,CASSLLGQGAREQYF,TGTGCCAGCAGTTTACTGGGACAGGGGGCGCGTGAGCAGTACTTC
TRBD1,TRBJ2-1,TRBV19,-,CASSMEDRGRKQFF,TGTGCCAGTAGTATGGAGGACAGGGGGCGTAAGCAGTTCTTC
TRBD1,TRBJ2-1,TRBV11-2,-,CASPPAGTGGGEQFF,TGTGCCAGCCCCCCGGCCGGGACAGGGGGCGGTGAGCAGTTCTTC
-,TRBJ2-1,TRBV6-5,once,CASGGWTYNEQFF,TGTGCCAGCGGCGGGTGGACCTACAATGAGCAGTTCTTC
TRBD2,TRBJ2-5,TRBV7-3,-,CASSLAGGPGETQYF,TGTGCCAGCAGCTTAGCGGGAGGACCGGGGGAGACCCAGTACTTC
TRBD1,TRBJ1-3,TRBV19,-,CASSRTGAGNTIYF,TGTGCCAGTAGCAGGACAGGGGCTGGAAACACCATATATTTT
-,TRBJ1-2,TRBV19,-,CASSIGSQVNYGYTF,TGTGCCAGTAGTATAGGGTCCCAGGTCAACTATGGCTACACCTTC
-,TRBJ1-4,TRBV27,-,CASSLSHVRGGKLFF,TGTGCCAGCAGTTTATCACACGTCCGGGGAGGAAAACTGTTTTTT